Included here is one T cell receptor beta chain sequence, with context. The data belong to a study of Tregs in tolerant kidney transplant recipients. Trimming removed 7 bases at V and 0 bases at J, with 9 bases between. Germline CDR1 MNHNY, CDR2 SVGAGI (reference sequence). The CDR3 length is 14 residues. CD4+CD25+CD127- Tregs, CD4+CD25- non-Tregs, CD4 and CD8 cells were sorted. The table came from immunoSEQ multiplex PCR; TCRdb's copy has only in-frame clones and leaves some out. The sample has tens of thousands of clones, 84% seen once. V and J are TRBV6-6 and TRBJ2-2; D may be TRBD2 (6 bases). The receptor comes from a human donor in good health. Sequencing was done on a sample of CD4+ T cells from blood. The CDR3 DNA reads as TGTGCCAGCATGCGGGGCCCGAACACCGGGGAGCTGTTTTTT. Protein sequence: CASMRGPNTGELFF.